These T cell receptor beta chains were read from a single sample in a study of blood T cell repertoires in COVID-19. Measured with immunoSEQ multiplex PCR; TCRdb has only the in-frame clones, and not every one. The sample shows about 670,000 clones, approximately 90% of them seen only once. Sequencing was carried out using peripheral blood. Every receptor here comes from a woman aged 18-29 years with acute or convalescent COVID-19. Both conserved end residues are part of each CDR3. A D gene is named only where the DNA matches it firmly. Part of the rows lack a size; the others show once, few, many or a class for expanded clones.

cdr3_length j_call d_call v_call clone_size cdr3_aa cdr3_nt
18 TRBJ2-2 NA TRBV5-1 NA CASSRRIIGQPNTGELFF TGCGCCAGCAGCCGCCGGATCATCGGACAGCCGAACACCGGGGAGCTGTTTTTT
13 TRBJ1-3 NA TRBV6-5 few CASRRVPGNTIYF TGTGCCAGCAGGAGGGTTCCTGGAAACACCATATATTTT
14 TRBJ1-1 NA TRBV7-2 NA CASTPGQQYTEAFF TGTGCCAGCACCCCAGGCCAGCAATACACTGAAGCTTTCTTT
15 TRBJ2-1 TRBD1 TRBV5-5 NA CASSSWTGDYNEQFF TGTGCCAGCTCGAGTTGGACAGGGGACTACAATGAGCAGTTCTTC
14 TRBJ1-2 NA TRBV7-9 few CASSSLPTGHGYTF TGTGCCAGCAGCTCACTACCGACAGGTCATGGCTACACCTTC
12 TRBJ1-1 NA TRBV12-5 NA CASGADEPEAFF TGTGCTAGTGGTGCAGATGAACCTGAAGCTTTCTTT
15 TRBJ2-5 NA TRBV30 NA CAWSVRTAAGETQYF TGTGCCTGGAGTGTACGGACAGCGGCGGGTGAGACCCAGTACTTC
15 TRBJ1-4 NA TRBV7-9 NA CASSLDRPTNEKLFF TGTGCCAGCAGCTTGGACAGACCAACTAATGAAAAACTGTTTTTT
18 TRBJ2-2 TRBD2 TRBV4-1 NA CASSHPLGGGRNTGELFF TGCGCCAGCAGCCATCCCCTGGGGGGGGGTCGTAACACCGGGGAGCTGTTTTTT
20 TRBJ2-1 NA TRBV21-1 once CASSKKTPSLTGFAYNEQFF TGTGCCAGCAGCAAAAAAACCCCTAGTTTGACAGGGTTTGCCTACAATGAGCAGTTCTTC
15 TRBJ1-2 TRBD1 TRBV6-5 NA CASTAAGGWHDGYTF TGTGCCAGCACGGCCGCAGGGGGCTGGCACGATGGCTACACCTTC
15 TRBJ1-6 TRBD1 TRBV18 NA CASSPPRGENSPLHF TGTGCCAGCTCACCACCCAGGGGGGAGAATTCACCCCTCCACTTT
14 TRBJ2-1 TRBD1 TRBV6-1 NA CASSEWTGANEQFF TGTGCCAGCAGTGAATGGACAGGGGCCAATGAGCAGTTCTTC
13 TRBJ2-4 NA TRBV28 NA CASSPQIQNIQYF TGTGCCAGCAGTCCGCAGATCCAGAACATTCAGTACTTC
11 TRBJ1-2 NA TRBV6-5 NA CASTLRGSYTF TGTGCCAGCACGTTACGGGGAAGCTACACCTTC
14 TRBJ1-5 NA TRBV19 NA CASSQPQGSQPQHF TGTGCCAGTAGTCAACCTCAGGGGAGTCAGCCCCAGCATTTT
17 TRBJ1-4 NA TRBV19 NA CASSIYPKGATNEKLFF TGTGCCAGTAGTATCTACCCGAAGGGAGCAACTAATGAAAAACTGTTTTTT
15 TRBJ2-7 TRBD1 TRBV11-2 NA CASSVRTGSSYEQYF TGTGCCAGCAGCGTCCGGACAGGGAGCTCCTACGAGCAGTACTTC
12 TRBJ1-2 NA TRBV12-3/TRBV12-4 NA CASTSQGYGYTF TGTGCCAGCACCTCCCAGGGGTATGGCTACACCTTC
15 TRBJ2-1 NA TRBV5-4 NA CASSLGHTGTYEQFF TGTGCCAGCAGCTTGGGACATACAGGGACCTATGAGCAGTTCTTC
17 TRBJ2-5 TRBD2 TRBV4-3 NA CASSQDLGEGPVGTQYF TGCGCCAGCAGCCAAGATCTCGGGGAGGGGCCGGTCGGGACCCAGTACTTC
14 TRBJ1-2 TRBD1 TRBV7-9 NA CASSPWDRGYGYTF TGTGCCAGCAGCCCGTGGGACAGGGGCTATGGCTACACCTTC
13 TRBJ1-5 NA TRBV19 NA CASSIGRGKVQHF TGTGCCAGTAGTATAGGGAGGGGAAAGGTACAGCATTTT
11 TRBJ2-5 NA TRBV7-9 NA CASSRGETQYF TGTGCCAGCTCCCGGGGGGAGACCCAGTACTTC
17 TRBJ2-7 TRBD2 TRBV4-3 NA CASASGLAGRLGYEQYF TGCGCCAGCGCCTCGGGACTAGCGGGCCGGCTCGGGTACGAGCAGTACTTC
15 TRBJ2-1 TRBD2 TRBV7-8 NA CASSLVRGNYNEQFF TGTGCCAGCAGCTTAGTGCGGGGGAACTACAATGAGCAGTTCTTC
14 TRBJ2-2 NA TRBV9 NA CASSARHNTGELFF TGTGCCAGCAGCGCCCGACACAACACCGGGGAGCTGTTTTTT
12 TRBJ1-5 TRBD1 TRBV24-1 NA CATQGANQPQHF TGTGCCACCCAGGGGGCCAATCAGCCCCAGCATTTT
16 TRBJ2-1 NA TRBV15 NA CATSRGSDGRVDEQFF TGTGCCACCAGCAGAGGGTCCGACGGCCGGGTCGATGAGCAGTTCTTC
14 TRBJ2-1 NA TRBV18 NA CASSPELLGGEQFF TGTGCCAGCTCACCAGAACTCCTCGGGGGAGAGCAGTTCTTC
17 TRBJ1-1 TRBD1 TRBV7-8 few CASSEQFRGSMNTEAFF TGTGCCAGCAGCGAGCAATTCAGGGGGAGCATGAACACTGAAGCTTTCTTT
15 TRBJ2-7 TRBD1 TRBV4-3 NA CASSQAETGVYEQYF TGCGCCAGCAGCCAAGCCGAGACAGGGGTGTACGAGCAGTACTTC
14 TRBJ1-4 NA TRBV6-5 once CASTSGHVNEKLFF TGTGCCAGCACCTCAGGACACGTTAATGAAAAACTGTTTTTT
16 TRBJ1-3 NA TRBV18 NA CASSPQTGTPGNTIYF TGTGCCAGCTCACCACAGACCGGGACACCCGGAAACACCATATATTTT
15 TRBJ2-3 TRBD2 TRBV9 NA CASSAGTSGTDTQYF TGTGCCAGCAGCGCCGGGACTAGCGGCACAGATACGCAGTATTTT
16 TRBJ2-6 TRBD1 TRBV24-1 NA CATSDAGTGGANVLTF TGTGCCACCAGTGATGCGGGGACAGGAGGGGCCAACGTCCTGACTTTC
15 TRBJ2-2 NA TRBV3-1/TRBV3-2 NA CASTTWGANTGELFF TGTGCCAGCACGACTTGGGGGGCGAACACCGGGGAGCTGTTTTTT
14 TRBJ1-1 NA TRBV5-5 NA CASSHWDLNTEAFF TGTGCCAGCAGCCACTGGGACTTGAACACTGAAGCTTTCTTT